The sequence of this TCR beta chain was determined in a study of T cell responses to AZD1222 COVID-19 vaccine. V was pared by 8 bases and J by 2 bases, with 10 bases between. CDR1 and CDR2 (germline): MNHEY, SVGAGI. The CDR3 extends over 13 amino acids. This clone rates as medium-sized. Using immunoSEQ multiplex PCR, the repertoire was profiled, and TCRdb retains in-frame clones only, with some absent. The table shows around 80,000 clones, with 92% occurring only once. Sequencing was performed on peripheral blood, taken 28 days after the second AZD1222 dose. The receptor was derived from an adult who received the AZD1222 COVID-19 vaccine. The J gene is TRBJ1-5, the V gene TRBV6-5, with D possibly TRBD1 on 5 matching bases. This chain's CDR3 is CASASGGNQPQHF. The CDR3 bases are TGTGCCAGCGCCTCGGGGGGCAATCAGCCCCAGCATTTT.